This T cell receptor beta chain was obtained from a study of cytomegalovirus exposure and HLA in healthy donors (dated 2017 in TCRdb). Regarding the research as a whole: An earlier analysis of under 600 of the donors reported more than 250 Gb of sequence data and around 110 million unique TCR beta sequences from some 180 million T cells. An early release covering roughly 580 HLA-typed donors comprised about 300 gigabases of sequencing data and approximately 80 million unique TCR sequences. Of the roughly 400 genotyped donors, 75% to 85% were placed in the genetic ancestry cluster associated with self-reported Caucasian donors. The study aimed to test whether signatures of past pathogen exposure could be identified by cataloging public T cell receptors. The T cell repertoires of around 670 subjects were profiled by immunosequencing and related to cytomegalovirus serostatus. In addition to the first cohort of about 650 subjects, a separate validation cohort of about 120 different subjects was used. To predict cytomegalovirus infection status, the study brought together high-throughput TCR immunosequencing, statistical association of individual TCRs with disease status, and machine learning. To study patterns of TCR occurrence, a later analysis re-analyzed previously published TCR beta repertoires from 650 to 750 donors and added high-resolution HLA genotyping. Rather than using new phenotypic data, the later analysis identified candidate immune exposures from TCR beta sequences and from how often those sequences occurred across donors. An earlier analysis of 587 of the donors used high-throughput TCR beta sequencing to judge whether each TCR beta V gene segment behaved as functional or pseudogenic. Donor age, sex, ethnicity and CMV serostatus were compiled together with the repertoire data. Genome-wide SNP genotypes for about three fifths of the 666 donors were used in a later genetic analysis, which treated that subset as a discovery cohort. Every discovery cohort repertoire had been produced on one sequencing platform. Class I and class II HLA loci were covered by the typing at four-digit resolution. The number of donors typed differed by locus, with roughly 620-630 for A, B, C, DRB1 and DQB1, about 500 for DQA1, some 570 for DPA1, and around 450 for DPB1. A handful of DR-DQ haplotypes were handled as single units for association and clustering because linkage in the cohort was strong. Among 350 to 400 genotyped donors of the cohort, an average of 235,054 unique TCR beta nucleotide sequences were sequenced per donor, about a sixth of them non-productive. What the study reported, not specific to this receptor: The 87-base-pair reads could not distinguish some IMGT-functional V segments, including TRBV6-2 and TRBV6-3, so those segments were excluded. Because counts were too low, roughly 17 rarely observed V segments, including chromosome 9 orphons, were left out of the earlier analysis of a few hundred of the donors. The only immune exposure information available for the cohort was CMV serostatus. A later analysis found that most CMV-associated TCR beta chains appeared HLA-restricted, with HLA associations seemingly driven largely by CMV exposure. According to a later genetic analysis, donors in an Asian-associated ancestry cluster had fewer N-insertions in productive TCRs than the approximately 650-donor mean. Correlated functional status among segregating V segments might be attributable to linkage disequilibrium, but an unknown experimental factor could not be ruled out. HLA typing was unavailable for some donors at each locus, so association tests used only the typed subset. While some public TCRs were present in many individuals, most TCR sequences turned up only very rarely across donors. In a later analysis, TCR association rates were found to vary across HLA loci, with the most associated TCRs seen for DRB1 alleles and the fewest for HLA-C alleles. The study listed 150 to 200 TCR beta chains as associated with cytomegalovirus. Specific HLA alleles were associated with some 15,000 TCR beta sequences at a false discovery rate of 0.05 in a later analysis. In an earlier analysis of 587 of the donors, most TCR beta V segments appeared in productive rearrangements about 87% or about 30% of the time, broadly matching IMGT annotations. In a later genetic analysis, a missense DCLRE1C variant was associated with V-gene and J-gene trimming of TCR beta chains, and the association was replicated in an independent cohort. A group of highly shared sequence variants was considered likely to be a technical artifact of the sequencing pipeline. A further reported finding was that TCR beta sequences accurately predicted the HLA-A and HLA-B alleles for most subjects in the first cohort. In a later analysis, HLA-associated TCR beta chains were found to be more clonally expanded and to have lower generation probabilities than equally common non-associated chains. According to the authors, the approach could potentially be generalized to other disease states and immunological phenotypes. In both the original and validation cohorts, the classifier was reported to diagnose cytomegalovirus status with high specificity and sensitivity. In vitro tests confirmed that a few of the cytomegalovirus-associated TCR beta chains recognize cytomegalovirus antigens. Assigning TCR associations to individual alleles was difficult when HLA alleles, especially DR and DQ, strongly co-occurred. Presence/absence analyses assumed roughly uniform sequencing depth across donors, an assumption that may not hold. In this cohort, only TCR beta chains were sequenced, and detectable features were limited by the absence of alpha or paired-chain data. In a later analysis, several top co-occurrence clusters were reported to appear linked to parvovirus B19, influenza, CMV and Epstein-Barr virus.

Details on this clone: What antigen it recognizes has not been identified. No quality values exist for individual bases; no much larger clone is one base distant.

The cohort comprised under 700 healthy bone marrow donors. At the time of sampling, every cohort member was nominally healthy, though immune exposures that went unrecorded were likely present. The donor tested CMV seropositive and was one of the 289 seropositive cohort members. A peripheral blood sample was collected from each donor, and TCR beta sequencing was performed on peripheral blood mononuclear cells. The Qiagen DNeasy Blood Extraction Kit was used to extract genomic DNA from the blood cell samples. Germline trimming: 4 bases from V, 3 bases from J; junction bases outside gene matches: 9. Reading from cysteine to phenylalanine, the CDR3 counts 17 amino acids. CDR3 DNA is the only sequence kept; it has 51 bases, read in frame from the first base. CDR1 and CDR2 are read off the germline V gene as SGHTA and FQGNSA. Libraries were built with the immunoSEQ multiplex PCR assay. The multiplex PCR relied on a mix of 60 forward primers for TCR Vbeta segments and 13 reverse primers for TCR Jbeta segments. A multiplex PCR assay on genomic DNA amplified the CDR3 region of rearranged TCR beta genes. The Illumina HiSeq System was used to sequence the amplified TCR beta libraries as 87-base-pair reads. The authors' pipeline ran thus. In a later analysis, tens of millions of unique TCR beta chains were counted across the 650 to 700 repertoires, and approximately 9.9 million of these chains were shared by at least two donors. Raw reads were error-corrected and collapsed into unique sequences by a nearest-neighbor algorithm in which closely related sequences were merged to remove PCR and sequencing errors. Alignment of CDR3 sequences to IMGT reference sequences was used to assign V, D and J gene segments. For a sequence to be retained, at least a six-nucleotide match to both a V gene segment and a J gene segment was required. Rearrangements were called productive when the CDR3 lacked stop codons and stayed in frame with V and J; all others were non-productive. CDR3 was defined by IMGT convention, running from the second conserved V-encoded cysteine to the conserved J-encoded phenylalanine. The earlier analysis of roughly 590 of the donors excluded sequences that lacked an unambiguous match to a single V gene segment. In an earlier analysis of more than 500 of the donors, a V segment was called functional when productive rearrangements were above 56.7%, and segregating when the standard deviation between donors exceeded 5%. A statistical classification framework was built for diagnosing cytomegalovirus status from the catalog of TCR beta chain sequences. In a later analysis, TCR nucleotide sequences were compared against IMGT/GENE-DB human TR gene sequences so that V and J genes could be assigned. In a later analysis, CDR3 sequences and most-parsimonious VDJ recombination scenarios were assigned using the TCRdist pipeline. In a later analysis, every TCR beta chain was defined by the combination of its CDR3 amino acid sequence and its V-gene family, and reads without a unique V-gene family were dropped. To address suspected cross-contamination and a sequencing artifact, a later analysis removed 450 to 700 highly shared, low-generation-probability nucleotide sequences. A later analysis calculated a clonal expansion index for each public chain from normalized within-repertoire ranks of inferred template counts. In a later analysis, generation probabilities were computed with a VDJ recombination model fitted to out-of-frame rearrangements, and the resulting probabilities were checked against IGoR. In a later analysis, hypergeometric tests were used to score TCR-TCR, TCR-HLA and TCR-CMV co-occurrence, with a repertoire-size bias correction applied to TCR pairs. To estimate false discovery rates, a later analysis permuted the HLA or CMV assignments 20 times. In a later analysis, co-occurring TCRs were grouped with DBSCAN, and TCRdist sequence similarity was added when clustering was performed within HLA-allele-positive subsets. Repertoires with fewer than 30,000 or more than 120,000 public chains, plus five repertoires with anomalous nucleotide sharing, were excluded from co-occurrence clustering. TCRdb holds this immuneACCESS table with in-frame rearrangements only. Some clones are missing; in checked studies, unresolved V genes explain under half, and the rest has no known cause. V, J and clone size are those of that table, while D and trimming were read from the DNA. The table for this sample lists roughly 180,000 clones; approximately 84% of them were counted only once. In total, the top ten clones hold 4.5% of the sample.

The TCR sequence derives from a woman aged 45-65 years in good health and CMV-seropositive. The chain employs TRBV7-2 and TRBJ2-3; 11 central nucleotides agree with TRBD2. The specimen sequenced was PBMCs. For the CDR3, the sequence is CASSSNLAGGQTDTQYF. In nucleotides, the sequence is TGTGCCAGCAGCTCAAATTTAGCGGGGGGGCAAACAGATACGCAGTATTTT.